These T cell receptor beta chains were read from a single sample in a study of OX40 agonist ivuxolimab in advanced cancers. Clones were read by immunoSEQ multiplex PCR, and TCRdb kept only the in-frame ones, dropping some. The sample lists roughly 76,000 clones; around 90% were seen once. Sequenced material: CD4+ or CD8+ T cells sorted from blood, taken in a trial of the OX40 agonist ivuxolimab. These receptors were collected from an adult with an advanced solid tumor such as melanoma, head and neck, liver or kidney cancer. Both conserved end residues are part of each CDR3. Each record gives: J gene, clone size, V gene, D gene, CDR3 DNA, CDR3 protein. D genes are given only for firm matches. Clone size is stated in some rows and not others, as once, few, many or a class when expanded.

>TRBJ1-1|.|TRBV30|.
TGTGCCTGGACTAAACAGGAGCTCTCTGAAGCTTTCTTT
CAWTKQELSEAFF
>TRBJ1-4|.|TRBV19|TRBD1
TGTGCCAGCGTCAACAGGGGATTAGGCGAAAAACTGTTTTTT
CASVNRGLGEKLFF
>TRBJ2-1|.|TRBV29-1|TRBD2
TGCAGCGTTGATGCCACCGGGACTAGCGGGAGTAATGAGCAGTTCTTC
CSVDATGTSGSNEQFF
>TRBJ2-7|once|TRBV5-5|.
TGTGCCAGCAGACTAATATTCGGGCAGTACTTC
CASRLIFGQYF
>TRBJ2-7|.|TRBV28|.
TGTGCCAGCACCATGTACAGGAGCTCCTACGAGCAGTACTTC
CASTMYRSSYEQYF
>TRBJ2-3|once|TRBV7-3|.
TGTGCCAGCAGCTTACTGGGGCAGGGGTCAGATACGCAGTATTTT
CASSLLGQGSDTQYF
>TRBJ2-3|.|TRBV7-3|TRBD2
TGTGCCAGCAGCTTAGCGACTAGCGGGAGCGGTACGCAGTATTTT
CASSLATSGSGTQYF
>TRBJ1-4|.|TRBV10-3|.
TGTGCCATCAGTGAAGGCGGAACAAGTAATGAAAAACTGTTTTTT
CAISEGGTSNEKLFF
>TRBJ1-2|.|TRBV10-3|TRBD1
TGTGCCATCAGTGAGACAGGGGATCGGGGCTACACCTTC
CAISETGDRGYTF
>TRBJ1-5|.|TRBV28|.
TGTGCCAGCAGTCCAGGGACCCGGGGCCAGCCCCAGCATTTT
CASSPGTRGQPQHF
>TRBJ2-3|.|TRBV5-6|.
TGTGCCAGCAGCCCAGGACATTCAGATACGCAGTATTTT
CASSPGHSDTQYF
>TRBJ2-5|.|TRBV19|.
TGTGCCAGTAGTATGGGCGGGACCACGCCGTGGGAGCAGTACTTC
CASSMGGTTPWEQYF
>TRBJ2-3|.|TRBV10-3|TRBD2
TGTGCCATTACTAGCGGGAGAGGAGATACGCAGTATTTT
CAITSGRGDTQYF
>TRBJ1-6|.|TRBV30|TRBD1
TGTGCCTGGTCTTGGGACAGGGGGCATAATTCACCCCTCCACTTT
CAWSWDRGHNSPLHF
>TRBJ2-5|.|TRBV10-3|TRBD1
TGTGCCATCAGTGAGTCGGGACAGATCCAGACCCAGTACTTC
CAISESGQIQTQYF
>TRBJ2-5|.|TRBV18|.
TGTGCCAGCTCACCAATCCAAGAGACCCAGTACTTC
CASSPIQETQYF
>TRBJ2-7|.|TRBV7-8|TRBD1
TGTGCCAGCAGCCTGCGGACAGGGGACGAGCAGTACTTC
CASSLRTGDEQYF
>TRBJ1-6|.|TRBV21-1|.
TGTGCCAGCAGCACACCCGAACGCGGTGAAGGGAATTCACCCCTCCACTTT
CASSTPERGEGNSPLHF
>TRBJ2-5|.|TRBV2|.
TGTGCCAGCAGGGACACCAGGGAGACCCAGTACTTC
CASRDTRETQYF
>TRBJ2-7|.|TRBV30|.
TGTGCCTGGAGTGTACTCGGGGGGCGAGCAGAGCAGTACTTC
CAWSVLGGRAEQYF
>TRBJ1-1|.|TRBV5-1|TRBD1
TGCGCCAGCAGGACCGGACAGGGGGAGGCTGAAGCTTTCTTT
CASRTGQGEAEAFF
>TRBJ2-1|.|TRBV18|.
TGTGCCAGCTCACCACCGAGCGTGAATGAGCAGTTCTTC
CASSPPSVNEQFF
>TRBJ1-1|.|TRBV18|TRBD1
TGTGCCAGCTCACCCCGGACAGGGACGAACACTGAAGCTTTCTTT
CASSPRTGTNTEAFF
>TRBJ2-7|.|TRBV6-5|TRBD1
TGTGCCAGCAGTTACTCGACAGGGGAAGGCCACGAGCAGTACTTC
CASSYSTGEGHEQYF
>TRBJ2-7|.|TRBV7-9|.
TGTGCCAGCAGCTTTGGCGAAGATTACGAGCAGTACTTC
CASSFGEDYEQYF
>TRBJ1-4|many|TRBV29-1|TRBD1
TGCAGCCCTAACCGGGACAGGGTTTTAGGGACTAATGAAAAACTGTTTTTT
CSPNRDRVLGTNEKLFF
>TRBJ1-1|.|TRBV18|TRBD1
TGTGCCAGCTCACCACTTGTCGGACAGGGGGGTCCTGAAGCTTTCTTT
CASSPLVGQGGPEAFF
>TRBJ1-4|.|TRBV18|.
TGTGCCAGCTCACCAATATATGAGGCGACGACTAATGAAAAACTGTTTTTT
CASSPIYEATTNEKLFF
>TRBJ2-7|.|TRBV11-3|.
TGTGCCAGCAGCCGGGATGGCGAGCAGTACTTC
CASSRDGEQYF
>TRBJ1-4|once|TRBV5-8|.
TGTGCCAGCAGTCCGCCCTCCGAGGGTGAAAAACTGTTTTTT
CASSPPSEGEKLFF
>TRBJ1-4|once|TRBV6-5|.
TGTGCCAGCAGTTACTCGTTTAAGGGGGGGGATGAAAAACTGTTTTTT
CASSYSFKGGDEKLFF
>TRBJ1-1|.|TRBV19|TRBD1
TGTGCCAGCAGTACGACAGGGGGGGAAGCTTTCTTT
CASSTTGGEAFF
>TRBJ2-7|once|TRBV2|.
TGTGCCAGCATGGGGGCTGGGGTCGGCTACGAGCAGTACTTC
CASMGAGVGYEQYF
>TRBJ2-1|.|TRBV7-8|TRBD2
TGTGCCAGCAGCCCCGGACTAGAAAGGGAGCAGTTCTTC
CASSPGLEREQFF
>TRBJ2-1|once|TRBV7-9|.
TGTGCCAGCACGGGGGCGAAAGATGAGCAGTTCTTC
CASTGAKDEQFF
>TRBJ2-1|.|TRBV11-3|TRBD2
TGTGCCAGCAGCGCTCCTAGCGGGAGCTACAATGAGCAGTTCTTC
CASSAPSGSYNEQFF
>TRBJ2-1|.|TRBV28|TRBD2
TGTGCCAGCAGAGCGCCTAGCGGGGGTGCGAATGAGCAGTTCTTC
CASRAPSGGANEQFF
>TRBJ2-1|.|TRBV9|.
TGTGCCAGCAGCAAGACTAGTCTTGGGTACAATGAGCAGTTCTTC
CASSKTSLGYNEQFF
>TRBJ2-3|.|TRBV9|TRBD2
TGTGCCAGCAGCGGGGAGGGTGCAGGAACAGATACGCAGTATTTT
CASSGEGAGTDTQYF
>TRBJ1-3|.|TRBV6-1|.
TGTGCCAGCAGTGAATTCAAAGGGTACGGAAACACCATATATTTT
CASSEFKGYGNTIYF
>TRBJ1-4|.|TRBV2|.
TGTGCCAGCAGTGAATCGGCAGCAAGGCTCGAAAAACTGTTTTTT
CASSESAARLEKLFF
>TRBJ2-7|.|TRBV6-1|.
TGTGCCAGCCCTCCCCAGGACAGTCTCCCTAGCGAGCAGTACTTC
CASPPQDSLPSEQYF
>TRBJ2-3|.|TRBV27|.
TGTGCCAGCAGTTTATTGTGGGAGGACAGCACAGATACGCAGTATTTT
CASSLLWEDSTDTQYF
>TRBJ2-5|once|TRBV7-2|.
TGTGCCAGCAGCTTCAGGGGTTTTGAGACCCAGTACTTC
CASSFRGFETQYF
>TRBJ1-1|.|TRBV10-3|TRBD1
TGTGCCATCATGCGGGACAGGGAGAACACTGAAGCTTTCTTT
CAIMRDRENTEAFF
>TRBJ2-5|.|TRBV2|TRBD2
TGTGCCAGCAGTACCCAAGGACTAGCTGTAGAAGAGACCCAGTACTTC
CASSTQGLAVEETQYF
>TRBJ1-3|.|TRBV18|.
TGTGCCAGCTCACCCCAGGACGGTTCTGGAAACACCATATATTTT
CASSPQDGSGNTIYF
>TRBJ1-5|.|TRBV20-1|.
TGCAGTGCCAATCGACAACCAAACCAGCATTTT
CSANRQPNQHF
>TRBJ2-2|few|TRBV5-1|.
TGCGCCAGCAGCTCCCCCGGTAGTTGGGGAAAGACCGGGGAGCTGTTTTTT
CASSSPGSWGKTGELFF
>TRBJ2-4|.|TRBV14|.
TGTGCCAGCAGCCAAGATTGGGTGGGGGTAGCCAAAAACATTCAGTACTTC
CASSQDWVGVAKNIQYF
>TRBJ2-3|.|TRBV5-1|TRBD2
TGCGCCAGCCGAGGGACTAGCGGAACAGATACGCAGTATTTT
CASRGTSGTDTQYF
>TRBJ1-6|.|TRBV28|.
TGTGCCAGCAGCACGGGATCGCCCTTGAAAAGCTCCTATAATTCACCCCTCCACTTT
CASSTGSPLKSSYNSPLHF